Many counts were recorded for the clone carrying this TCR beta chain. The target antigen is unknown. Each TCR beta cDNA library carried unique molecular identifiers. One entry per CDR3 protein, called by TCRdb with MiXCR from the PCR reads. The repertoire consists of around 400,000 distinct CDR3 sequences, with around 33% occurring once and the leading ten covering around an eighth. This specimen comes from a study of post-analysis software for immune sequencing data. General study results and limits: TRBV5-6, TRBV5-1 and TRBV20-1 were among roughly 5 TRBV segments more frequent in patients than controls. A significant reduction in normalized Chao1 diversity was observed in multiple sclerosis patients versus controls. Batch-matched samples strongly co-clustered by F measure.

This CDR3 contains 13 residues. V lost 8 bases to trimming and J lost 5 bases; unmatched junction nucleotides: 6. Germline assignment: CDR1 MNHEY and CDR2 SVGEGT. Sequencing input: blood. The V gene is TRBV6-2 or TRBV6-3, the J gene TRBJ2-5, with 9 bases aligning to TRBD2. The TCR was taken from a girl between 10 and 17 years old with multiple sclerosis. The CDR3 DNA reads TGTGCCAGCCTGCGGGGGGGCGTCGAGACCCAGTACTTC. It is translated as CASLRGGVETQYF.